The clone carrying this T cell receptor (beta chain) has more than one count but fewer than ten. Its antigen remains unidentified. These data are taken from a study of naive and memory T cell subsets. From the second PCR step, alpha and beta chains were amplified apart. CMV status came from CD4+ T cell IFNgamma after overnight CMV lysate stimulation of fresh PBMCs. Cells stained for CD3, CD4, CD8, CD45RA, CD27 and viability were sorted into four CD45RA/CD27 subsets. Per germline, CDR1 SGHRS and CDR2 YFSETQ. This CDR3 is built from 14 residues. V shed 4 bases and J shed 9 bases, with 17 bases lying between them. General study results and limits: A clonotype means one alpha or beta sequence, not an alpha/beta pair.

The beta constant-region primer was an equimolar mix of two oligonucleotides covering TRBC1 and TRBC2. TCRdb used MiXCR to reprocess the UMI-ligation and nested PCR reads, holding one entry per CDR3 protein. The repertoire has 120,000 to 150,000 distinct CDR3 sequences, 17% of them found once; the top ten carry approximately 0.15%. This clonotype was sampled from a human donor in good health. The chain is built from TRBV5-1 and TRBJ2-4; D may be TRBD1 or TRBD2 (5 bases each). The specimen was naive CD4+ T cells from blood. The CDR3 nucleotides read TGCGCCAGCAGCAGAGGGGACGGCTTAGGCATTCAGTACTTC. Translated: CASSRGDGLGIQYF. The whole variable domain, filled in from reference TRBV5-1 and TRBJ2-4, reads KAGVTQTPRYLIKTRGQQVTLSCSPISGHRSVSWYQQTPGQGLQFLFEYFSETQRNKGNFPGRFSGRQFSNSRSEMNVSTLELGDSALYLCASSRGDGLGIQYFGAGTRLSVL.